These 26 T cell receptor beta chains came from one sample sequenced in a study of cytomegalovirus exposure and HLA in healthy donors. PCR primers comprised 60 Vbeta and 13 Jbeta primers. The protocol was immunoSEQ multiplex PCR, while the TCRdb copy is restricted to in-frame clones and leaves out a portion. The sample yields fewer than 200,000 clones, 76% seen once. Sequencing was carried out using PBMCs. These receptors all stem from a female donor in good health and CMV-seronegative.

The gene calls are TRBV6-5 and TRBJ2-5, with 7 bases matching TRBD2. Germline trimming cut 0 bases from V and 7 bases from J; bases unmatched to any gene: 2. The CDR3 spans 13 residues. The V gene's germline CDR1 is MNHEY and CDR2 SVGAGI. The CDR3 DNA reads TGTGCCAGCAGTTACTCTGGGGGGGTGACCCAGTACTTC. Translating gives CASSYSGGVTQYF.

This clone has only one observation. The rearrangement uses TRBV7-6 and TRBJ1-2; D is uncertain. V lost 5 bases and J 4 bases, leaving 11 bases between the germline ends. Germline V lookup: CDR1 SGHVS, CDR2 FNYEAQ. This CDR3 comprises 13 residues. In DNA form, the CDR3 reads TGTGCCAGCAGCCCCGAGGATGTCTATGGCTACACCTTC. It yields the protein CASSPEDVYGYTF.

This chain uses TRBV2 with TRBJ1-2, with D possibly being TRBD1 (5 bases). The CDR3 is made up of 14 amino acids. The germline gives CDR1 SNHLY, CDR2 FYNNEI. V was shortened by 6 bases and J by 5 bases, with 16 bases between the two germline ends. The CDR3 sequence is CASRPAGLVYGYTF. The CDR3 DNA reads TGTGCCAGCAGGCCCGCAGGGCTGGTTTATGGCTACACCTTC.

This clone was picked up one time. The chain links TRBV2 to TRBJ1-2; 8 bases are shared with TRBD1. CDR1 and CDR2 from the germline V gene are SNHLY and FYNNEI. J lost 2 bases, V lost 8 bases, and 19 bases had no gene match. The length of the CDR3 is 18 residues. The CDR3 region is CASLPSVGGRGLNYGYTF. CDR3 DNA: TGTGCCAGCCTACCGTCGGTGGGTGGCAGGGGGCTGAACTATGGCTACACCTTC. Together with reference TRBV2 and TRBJ1-2, the CDR3 gives the full variable domain: EPEVTQTPSHQVTQMGQEVILRCVPISNHLYFYWYRQILGQKVEFLVSFYNNEISEKSEIFDDQFSVERPDGSNFTLKIRSTKLEDSAMYFCASLPSVGGRGLNYGYTFGSGTRLTVV.

V usage is TRBV4-1 and J usage is TRBJ1-2; unclear D gene. The CDR3 covers 17 residues. V was shortened by 4 bases and J by 0 bases, with 18 bases between the two germline ends. Germline V gene lookup returns CDR1 MGHRA and CDR2 YSYEKL. CDR3 bases: TGCGCCAGCAGCCCCCGGGCGGGAGGGCCTGCTAACTATGGCTACACCTTC. Encoded protein: CASSPRAGGPANYGYTF.

V gene TRBV6-5 combines with J gene TRBJ1-2; no firm D call. V lost 6 bases and J 0 bases, leaving 11 bases between the germline ends. In germline, CDR1 is MNHEY, CDR2 SVGAGI. The CDR3 loop spans 14 amino acids. The CDR3 reads CASSPRRANYGYTF. CDR3 in DNA: TGTGCCAGCAGCCCCAGGAGGGCTAACTATGGCTACACCTTC.

The chain carries TRBV28 and TRBJ1-2; D is perhaps TRBD1 (5 bases). Germline CDR1 is MDHEN and CDR2 is SYDVKM. CDR3 length: 14 amino acids. Trimming took 8 bases from V and 3 from J, leaving 16 bases between them. CDR3 DNA: TGTGCCAGCCGCCAGAGCCTAGGGGACTATGGCTACACCTTC. Encoded protein: CASRQSLGDYGYTF.

The J gene is TRBJ1-2, the V gene TRBV5-4; 7 bases agree with TRBD1. The CDR3 covers 11 residues. V gave up 5 bases and J gave up 7 bases; unmatched junction bases: 2. Germline lookup yields CDR1 SGHNT and CDR2 YYREEE (reference sequence). The CDR3 region is CASSAGGGYTF. The CDR3 DNA reads as TGTGCCAGCAGTGCAGGGGGTGGCTACACCTTC. Supplemented by reference TRBV5-4 and TRBJ1-2, the full variable domain reads ETGVTQSPTHLIKTRGQQVTLRCSSQSGHNTVSWYQQALGQGPQFIFQYYREEENGRGNFPPRFSGLQFPNYSSELNVNALELDDSALYLCASSAGGGYTFGSGTRLTVV.

The V and J genes are TRBV5-5 and TRBJ1-2; 7 nucleotides line up with TRBD1. The CDR3 spans 12 residues. Germline-derived CDR1 and CDR2 are SGHKS and YYEKEE (reference sequence). Trimming cost V 0 bases and J 14 bases; bases outside gene matches: 7. The CDR3 coding sequence is TGTGCCAGCAGCTTGGTACTCAGGGGGTGGACCTTC. Translating it yields CASSLVLRGWTF.

V usage is TRBV6-5 and J usage is TRBJ2-2; TRBD1 aligns across 8 bases. The CDR3 runs to 14 residues. J lost 3 bases, V lost 8 bases, and 5 bases had no gene match. Germline V gene lookup returns CDR1 MNHEY and CDR2 SVGAGI. The CDR3 bases are TGTGCCAGCGTCGGGACAGGCTACACCGGGGAGCTGTTTTTT. Amino acid sequence: CASVGTGYTGELFF.

This clone was recorded once. V is TRBV4-3 and J is TRBJ1-4; D not resolved. This CDR3 region has 15 residues. V lost 0 bases to trimming and J lost 2 bases, with 7 bases between them. CDR1 LGHNA and CDR2 YSLEER come from the germline V gene. The DNA of the CDR3 is TGCGCCAGCAGCCAAGAGAGGGAGACTAATGAAAAACTGTTTTTT. Its translation is CASSQERETNEKLFF.

This clone was detected a few times. The CDR3 DNA reads TGTGCCAGCAGTCAATCACGGCAGGGGAACACTGAAGCTTTCTTT. The encoded protein is CASSQSRQGNTEAFF. The chain has TRBV2 and TRBJ1-1; perhaps TRBD1 as D (5 bases). This CDR3 region has 15 residues. The germline V gene encodes CDR1 SNHLY and CDR2 FYNNEI. The V end was cut by 5 bases, the J end by 1 base, with 14 bases between.

This chain links TRBV2 with TRBJ2-7, with 7 bases that match TRBD1. The CDR3 has 14 residues. Germline assignment: CDR1 SNHLY and CDR2 FYNNEI. The trim removed 9 bases at V and 3 bases at J, leaving 11 bases unmatched. The CDR3, as DNA: TGTGCCAGTATTTACGACAGGGTTAACTACGAGCAGTACTTC. This translates into CASIYDRVNYEQYF.

This sequence joins TRBV11-3 and TRBJ2-1, with D perhaps matching TRBD2 (6 bases). The germline V and J ends were trimmed by 4 bases and 4 bases, with 11 bases remaining between them. The CDR3 totals 14 residues. CDR1 is SGHNT, CDR2 YENEEA, per germline. This CDR3 reads CASSWTGTYNEQFF. The CDR3 coding sequence is TGTGCCAGCAGCTGGACTGGGACTTACAATGAGCAGTTCTTC.

The rearrangement links TRBV6-1 to TRBJ2-3; 7 bases align to TRBD1. CDR1 MNHNS and CDR2 SASEGT come from the germline V gene. With 6 bases clipped from V and 1 base from J, the junction kept 7 bases outside the gene matches. CDR3 length equals 15 residues. The CDR3, as DNA: TGTGCCAGCAGGCTGGCCGGACAGGGCACAGATACGCAGTATTTT. Protein sequence: CASRLAGQGTDTQYF.

The chain combines TRBV9 with TRBJ2-1, with a weak D call TRBD2 (6 bases). Germline V CDR1 and CDR2: SGDLS, YYNGEE. The CDR3 runs to 14 residues. Trimming took 2 bases from V and 8 from J, leaving 14 bases between them. Here the CDR3 reads CASSVLGTSYEQFF. CDR3 DNA sequence: TGTGCCAGCAGCGTTCTGGGTACTAGCTATGAGCAGTTCTTC.

V and J are TRBV6-5 and TRBJ1-4; D is perhaps TRBD1 (6 bases). The CDR3 covers 14 residues. The germline CDR1 and CDR2 sequences are MNHEY and SVGAGI. CDR3 region: CVPHHATGSEKLFF. In nucleotides, the CDR3 is TGTGTCCCGCACCACGCGACAGGAAGTGAAAAACTGTTTTTT.

This chain joins TRBV30 and TRBJ2-3; TRBD2 agrees at 8 bases. The germline V gene has CDR1 GTSNPN and CDR2 SVGIG (reference sequence). After removal of 2 bases from V and 6 bases from J, the junction contained 4 bases not matched to a gene. The CDR3 loop spans 13 amino acids. As DNA, the CDR3 is TGTGCCTGGAGTCCCCGGGGGGGCGATACGCAGTATTTT. It yields the protein CAWSPRGGDTQYF.

The chain is built from TRBV5-1 and TRBJ2-3; maybe TRBD2 (5 bases). There are 15 residues in the CDR3. The germline CDR1 and CDR2 sequences are SGHRS and YFSETQ. With 4 bases removed from V and 5 bases from J, the gap between germline ends came to 17 bases. CDR3 DNA sequence: TGCGCCAGCAGCCTGGAGGAGGCCCCCCGAGATACGCAGTATTTT. The encoded protein is CASSLEEAPRDTQYF.

CDR3 nucleotide sequence: TGCGCCAGCAGCCCCCAGACAGGTATCTATGGCTACACCTTC. It translates to CASSPQTGIYGYTF. J is TRBJ1-2 and V is TRBV4-3; D might be TRBD1 (6 bases). Trimming pared 4 bases from V and 4 bases from J, leaving 13 bases between. The CDR3 length is 14 residues. The germline V gene encodes CDR1 LGHNA and CDR2 YSLEER.

J is TRBJ1-2 and V is TRBV7-9; perhaps TRBD1 as D (6 bases). The CDR3 is 13 residues long. Germline values: CDR1 SEHNR, CDR2 FQNEAQ (reference sequence). V was shortened by 7 bases and J by 0 bases, with 9 bases between the two germline ends. The CDR3 DNA follows: TGTGCCAGCACAGCAGGGGCTAACTATGGCTACACCTTC. It translates to CASTAGANYGYTF.

Only one count was recorded for this clone. The J gene is TRBJ1-2, the V gene TRBV2; TRBD1 matches at 12 bases. CDR1 is SNHLY and CDR2 is FYNNEI in the germline V gene. The junction had 5 bases not matched to a gene; V was cut back by 7 bases and J by 8 bases. The CDR3 extends over 13 amino acids. The CDR3 DNA follows: TGTGCCAGCACATCCGGGACAGGGGGCGGCTACACCTTC. Its protein is CASTSGTGGGYTF.

V gene TRBV30 combines with J gene TRBJ1-3; 7 bases are shared with TRBD1. J gave up 4 bases and V 0 bases, and 6 bases lay outside the gene matches. Germline values: CDR1 GTSNPN, CDR2 SVGIG (reference sequence). The CDR3 has 15 residues. The CDR3 DNA sequence: TGTGCCTGGAGTGTAGGCCAGGGGGGCGGAAACACCATATATTTT. Residues: CAWSVGQGGGNTIYF.

The rearrangement uses TRBV30 and TRBJ2-1, with 8 bases matching TRBD2. The CDR3 loop spans 13 amino acids. The V gene's germline CDR1 is GTSNPN and CDR2 SVGIG (reference sequence). V dropped 7 bases and J dropped 3; count of bases not matched to a gene: 5. CDR3 sequence (DNA): TGTGCCTCACTAGCGGCCAGCTACAATGAGCAGTTCTTC. It yields the protein CASLAASYNEQFF.

The rearrangement joins TRBV7-9 to TRBJ2-2; 7 bases are shared with TRBD1. This CDR3 contains 14 residues. CDR1 and CDR2 (germline): SEHNR, FQNEAQ (reference sequence). The CDR3 reads CPYRGASGTGELFF. In DNA form, the CDR3 reads TGTCCGTACAGGGGTGCCTCGGGAACCGGGGAGCTGTTTTTT.

The V gene is TRBV11-2, the J gene TRBJ1-2; no clear D gene. Germline V CDR1 and CDR2: SGHAT, FQNNGV. The CDR3 has 14 residues. Trimming shortened V by 4 bases and J by 2 bases, and 11 bases separated the two germline ends. The CDR3 region has the DNA TGTGCCAGCAGCTCCGCGGCGGGGAACTATGGCTACACCTTC. Translating gives CASSSAAGNYGYTF. Complete variable domain (other parts from reference TRBV11-2 and TRBJ1-2): EAGVAQSPRYKIIEKRQSVAFWCNPISGHATLYWYQQILGQGPKLLIQFQNNGVVDDSQLPKDRFSAERLKGVDSTLKIQPAKLEDSAVYLCASSSAAGNYGYTFGSGTRLTVV.